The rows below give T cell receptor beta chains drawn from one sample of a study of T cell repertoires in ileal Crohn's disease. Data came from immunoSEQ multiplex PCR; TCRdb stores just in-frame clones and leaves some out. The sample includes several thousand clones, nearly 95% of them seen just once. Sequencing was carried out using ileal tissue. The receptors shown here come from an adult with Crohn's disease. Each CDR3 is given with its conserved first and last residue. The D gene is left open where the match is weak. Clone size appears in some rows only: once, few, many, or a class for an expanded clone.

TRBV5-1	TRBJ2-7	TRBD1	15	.	TGCGCCAGCAGGAAATTGTCGACAGGGAACCACGAGCAGTACTTC	CASRKLSTGNHEQYF
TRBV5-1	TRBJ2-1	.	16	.	TGCGCCAGCAGCCTAACCGGGACTGGCTCCTACAATGAGCAGTTCTTC	CASSLTGTGSYNEQFF
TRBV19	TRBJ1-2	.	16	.	TGTGCCAGTAGTATCGTCCAGGGTGCTGGTAACTATGGCTACACCTTC	CASSIVQGAGNYGYTF
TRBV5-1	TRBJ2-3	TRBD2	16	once	TGCGCCAGCAGCTTGTTGGTAGCGGGAGGGCCAGATACGCAGTATTTT	CASSLLVAGGPDTQYF
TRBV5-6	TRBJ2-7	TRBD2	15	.	TGTGCCAGCAGCTTGGGTTGGCTAGCGGGTTACGAGCAGTACTTC	CASSLGWLAGYEQYF
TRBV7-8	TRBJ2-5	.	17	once	TGTGCCAGCAGCTTGCCTGGCGAGATTACGACAGGAGAGACCCAGTACTTC	CASSLPGEITTGETQYF
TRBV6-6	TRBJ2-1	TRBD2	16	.	TGTGCCAGCAGTTACTCTCCAGCGGGAGGGAATAATGAGCAGTTCTTC	CASSYSPAGGNNEQFF
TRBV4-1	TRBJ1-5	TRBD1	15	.	TGCGCCAGCAGCCCTCGTCAGGGGGCGAATCAGCCCCAGCATTTT	CASSPRQGANQPQHF
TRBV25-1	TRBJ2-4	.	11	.	TGTGCCAGCAGAGGACTGTCTGCCCAGTACTTC	CASRGLSAQYF
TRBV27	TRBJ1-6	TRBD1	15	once	TGTGCCAGCAGTCCGGTACAGGGGGTCGGATCACCCCTCCACTTT	CASSPVQGVGSPLHF
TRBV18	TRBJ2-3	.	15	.	TGTGCCAGCTCACCATTAGCGGCTAGCACAGATACGCAGTATTTT	CASSPLAASTDTQYF
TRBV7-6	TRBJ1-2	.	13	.	TGTGCCAGCAGCCCCGCGGGGGTTATGGGCTACACCTTC	CASSPAGVMGYTF
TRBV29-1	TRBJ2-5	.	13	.	TGCAGCGTCAAATACAGGGCCCAAGAGACCCAGTACTTC	CSVKYRAQETQYF
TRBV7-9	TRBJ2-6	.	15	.	TGTGCCAGCAGCTTGGGGAGCTCTGGGGCCAACGTCCTGACTTTC	CASSLGSSGANVLTF
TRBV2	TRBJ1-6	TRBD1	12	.	TGTGCCAGCAGGACAGGGTATTCACCCCTCCACTTT	CASRTGYSPLHF
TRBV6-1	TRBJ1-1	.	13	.	TGTGCCAGCAGTCGGTCAGGGGTCACTGAAGCTTTCTTT	CASSRSGVTEAFF
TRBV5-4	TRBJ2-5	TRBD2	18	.	TGTGCCAGCAGCTTGGGTGGGGCTAGCGGGAGCCGTAAGGAGACCCAGTACTTC	CASSLGGASGSRKETQYF
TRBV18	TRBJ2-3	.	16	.	TGTGCCAGCTCACCTAAGCCAGCGGAACTCACAGATACGCAGTATTTT	CASSPKPAELTDTQYF
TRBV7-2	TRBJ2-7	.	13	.	TGTGCCAGCAGCTTAAGTTTTAGTCGCGAGCAGTACTTC	CASSLSFSREQYF
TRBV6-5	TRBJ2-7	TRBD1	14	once	TGTGCCAGCAGTTACGACAGGGGGGTATACGAGCAGTACTTC	CASSYDRGVYEQYF
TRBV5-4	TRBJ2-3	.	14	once	TGTGCCAGCAGCTTGGGACAGAGCACAGATACGCAGTATTTT	CASSLGQSTDTQYF
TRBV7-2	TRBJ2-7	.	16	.	TGTGCCAGCAGCTCCGGAGCGGGCCGTACCACCTACGAGCAGTACTTC	CASSSGAGRTTYEQYF
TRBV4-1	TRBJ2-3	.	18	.	TGCGCCAGCAGCCAAGCCCCCCCAGGAGGGGGCATATCAGATACGCAGTATTTT	CASSQAPPGGGISDTQYF
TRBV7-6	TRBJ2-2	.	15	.	TGTGCCAGCAGCTTAGGGGGGGTGAACACCGGGGAGCTGTTTTTT	CASSLGGVNTGELFF
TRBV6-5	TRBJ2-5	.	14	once	TGTGCCAGCAGCCATATGCCCCCCAGGGGGACCCAGTACTTC	CASSHMPPRGTQYF
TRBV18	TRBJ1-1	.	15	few	TGTGCCAGCTCACCCCCTAAGGCGGGGAACACTGAAGCTTTCTTT	CASSPPKAGNTEAFF
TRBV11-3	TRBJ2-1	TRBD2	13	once	TGTGCCAGCAGCCCGGGACTAATCAATGAGCAGTTCTTC	CASSPGLINEQFF
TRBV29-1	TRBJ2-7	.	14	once	TGCAGCGTTGTGGGGGGGGCAGGGGGCCACGAGCAGTACTTC	CSVVGGAGGHEQYF
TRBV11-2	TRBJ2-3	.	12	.	TGTGCCAGCAGCTTCTATTCGTATACGCAGTATTTT	CASSFYSYTQYF